These 4 T cell receptor beta chains were sequenced from one sample in a study of blood T cell repertoires in COVID-19. The data were produced by immunoSEQ multiplex PCR, yet TCRdb's version contains in-frame clones alone and is incomplete. The sample lists 250,000 to 300,000 clones, under 90% seen once, with approximately 2% in the top ten. Sample: PBMCs or T cells enriched from blood (not recorded which). These receptors were collected from a woman in her fifties or sixties who had recovered from COVID-19.

The rearrangement links TRBV11-3 to TRBJ2-7, with 9 bases matching TRBD1. In germline, CDR1 is SGHNT, CDR2 YENEEA. The CDR3 runs 15 residues. Trimming removed 2 bases from V and 4 bases from J; junction bases left unmatched: 6. CDR3 amino acids: CASSLRGQGLYEQYF. CDR3 sequence (DNA): TGTGCCAGCAGCTTAAGAGGACAGGGGCTGTACGAGCAGTACTTC.

The chain is built from TRBV7-2 and TRBJ1-3, with D unclear. The CDR3 sequence is 16 residues long. Germline V CDR1 and CDR2: SGHTA, FQGNSA. The V gene lost 1 base and the J gene lost 0 bases, with 10 bases spanning the gap. CDR3 nucleotides: TGTGCCAGCAGCTTAGGAGTCACCATCTCTGGAAACACCATATATTTT. Amino acid sequence: CASSLGVTISGNTIYF.

At least ten counts were recorded for this clone. The chain carries TRBV28 and TRBJ1-2; weak D call: TRBD1 (5 bases). Germline V gene data show CDR1 as MDHEN and CDR2 as SYDVKM. This CDR3 is 12 amino acids long. The CDR3 loop reads CAGAQGGYGYTF. The CDR3 nucleotides are TGTGCAGGGGCGCAGGGAGGCTATGGCTACACCTTC.

The chain employs TRBV6-4 and TRBJ1-5; D unclear. The CDR3 covers 18 residues. CDR1 and CDR2 (germline): MRHNA, SNTAGT. V was shortened by 2 bases and J by 3 bases, with 20 bases between the two germline ends. In DNA, the CDR3 is TGTGCCAGCAGTGACCCAACAAGGAGTGGCGGGGTCAATCAGCCCCAGCATTTT. Translated: CASSDPTRSGGVNQPQHF.